This record concerns one T cell receptor (beta chain) sequence. V dropped 3 bases and J dropped 5; count of bases not matched to a gene: 10. The CDR3 spans 16 residues. Germline CDR1 and CDR2: KGHSH and LQKENI. This entry belongs to a study of control samples from healthy donors and cancer patients. Clones were sequenced by immunoSEQ multiplex PCR, and TCRdb holds only the in-frame ones, with some missing. The sample has about 75,000 clones; roughly 80% are singletons. The V and J genes are TRBV18 and TRBJ2-7; TRBD2 matches at 10 bases. The sequence was obtained from a man aged 50 to 60 in good health. Source material: blood. CDR3 DNA: TGTGCCAGCTCACCCCAAGCGGGAGGGCCTATAAACGAGCAGTACTTC. The encoded protein is CASSPQAGGPINEQYF.